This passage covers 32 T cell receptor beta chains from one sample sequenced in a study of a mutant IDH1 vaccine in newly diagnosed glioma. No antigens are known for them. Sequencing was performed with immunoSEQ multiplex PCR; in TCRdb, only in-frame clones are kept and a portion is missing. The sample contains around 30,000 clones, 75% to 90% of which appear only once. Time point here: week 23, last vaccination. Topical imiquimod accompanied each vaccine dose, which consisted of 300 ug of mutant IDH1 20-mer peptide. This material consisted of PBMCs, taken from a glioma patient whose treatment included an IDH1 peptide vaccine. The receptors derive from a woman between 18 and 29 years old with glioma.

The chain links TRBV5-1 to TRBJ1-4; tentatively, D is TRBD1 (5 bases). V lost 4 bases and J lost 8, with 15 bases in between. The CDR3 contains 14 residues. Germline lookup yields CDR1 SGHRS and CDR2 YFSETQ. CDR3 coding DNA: TGCGCCAGCAGCCGGGGGGTGGAGGGCGAAAAACTGTTTTTT. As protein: CASSRGVEGEKLFF. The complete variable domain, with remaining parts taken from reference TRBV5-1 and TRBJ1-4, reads KAGVTQTPRYLIKTRGQQVTLSCSPISGHRSVSWYQQTPGQGLQFLFEYFSETQRNKGNFPGRFSGRQFSNSRSEMNVSTLELGDSALYLCASSRGVEGEKLFFGSGTQLSVL.

The DNA of the CDR3 is TGTGCCAGTAGTATCCACTCTCCTGCCCCTAACTCTGGGGCCAACGTCCTGACTTTC. Protein sequence: CASSIHSPAPNSGANVLTF. The chain carries TRBV19 and TRBJ2-6; D gene ambiguous. This CDR3 has 19 residues. The germline V and J ends were trimmed by 3 bases and 0 bases, with 18 bases remaining between them. Germline assignment: CDR1 LNHDA and CDR2 SQIVND (reference sequence).

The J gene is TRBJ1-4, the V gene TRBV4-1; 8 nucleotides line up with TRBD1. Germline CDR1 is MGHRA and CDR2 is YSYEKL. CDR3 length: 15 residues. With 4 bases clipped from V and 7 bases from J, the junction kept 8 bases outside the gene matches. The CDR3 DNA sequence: TGCGCCAGCAGCCGGACAGGGTCTTGGGGTGAAAAACTGTTTTTT. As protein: CASSRTGSWGEKLFF.

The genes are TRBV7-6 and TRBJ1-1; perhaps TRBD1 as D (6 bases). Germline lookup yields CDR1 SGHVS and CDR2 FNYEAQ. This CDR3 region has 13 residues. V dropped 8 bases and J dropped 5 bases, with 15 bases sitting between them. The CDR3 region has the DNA TGTGCCAGCGCCCAACAGGGAAATACTGAAGCTTTCTTT. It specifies CASAQQGNTEAFF.

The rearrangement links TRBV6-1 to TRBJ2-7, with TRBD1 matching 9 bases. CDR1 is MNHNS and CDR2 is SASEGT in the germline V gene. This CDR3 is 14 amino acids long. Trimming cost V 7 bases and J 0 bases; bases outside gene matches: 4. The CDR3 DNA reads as TGTGCCAGCACCGAGACAGGGGGCTCCTACGAGCAGTACTTC. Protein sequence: CASTETGGSYEQYF.

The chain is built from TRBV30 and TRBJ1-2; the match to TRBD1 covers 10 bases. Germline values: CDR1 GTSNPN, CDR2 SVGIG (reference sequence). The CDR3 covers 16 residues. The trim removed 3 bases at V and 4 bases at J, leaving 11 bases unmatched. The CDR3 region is CAWSVTGGQPIYGYTF. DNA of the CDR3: TGTGCCTGGAGCGTGACAGGGGGCCAACCCATCTATGGCTACACCTTC.

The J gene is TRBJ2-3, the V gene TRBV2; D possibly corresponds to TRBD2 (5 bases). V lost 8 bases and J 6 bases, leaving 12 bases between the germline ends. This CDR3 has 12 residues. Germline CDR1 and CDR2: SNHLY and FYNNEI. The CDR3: CASPESGDTQYF. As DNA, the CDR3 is TGTGCCAGCCCCGAATCGGGGGATACGCAGTATTTT.

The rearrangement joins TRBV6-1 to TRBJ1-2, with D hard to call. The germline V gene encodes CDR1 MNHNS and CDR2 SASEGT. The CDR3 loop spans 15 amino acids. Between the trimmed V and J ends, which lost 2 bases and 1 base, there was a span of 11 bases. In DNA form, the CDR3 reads TGTGCCAGCAGTGAAATAAACACGGGTAACTATGGCTACACCTTC. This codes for CASSEINTGNYGYTF.

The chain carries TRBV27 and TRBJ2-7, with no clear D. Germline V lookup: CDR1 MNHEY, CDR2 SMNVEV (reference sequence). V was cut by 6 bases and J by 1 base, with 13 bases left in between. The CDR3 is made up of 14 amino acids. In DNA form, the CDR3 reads TGTGCCAGCAGGGTCGGCCTCAGGTCCTACGAGCAGTACTTC. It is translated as CASRVGLRSYEQYF.

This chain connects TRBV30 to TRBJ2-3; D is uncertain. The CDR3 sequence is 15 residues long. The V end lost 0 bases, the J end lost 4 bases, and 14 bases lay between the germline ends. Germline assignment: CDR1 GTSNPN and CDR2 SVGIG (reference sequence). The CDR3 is CAWSVTRAGSDTQYF. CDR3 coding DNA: TGTGCCTGGAGTGTCACAAGGGCAGGATCAGATACGCAGTATTTT.

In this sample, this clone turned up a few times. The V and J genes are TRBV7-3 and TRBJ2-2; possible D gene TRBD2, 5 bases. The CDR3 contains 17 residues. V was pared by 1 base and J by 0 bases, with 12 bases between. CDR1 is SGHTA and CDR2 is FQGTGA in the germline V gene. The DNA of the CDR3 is TGTGCCAGCAGCTTAAAGCTTGGAGGAACGAACACCGGGGAGCTGTTTTTT. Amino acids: CASSLKLGGTNTGELFF.

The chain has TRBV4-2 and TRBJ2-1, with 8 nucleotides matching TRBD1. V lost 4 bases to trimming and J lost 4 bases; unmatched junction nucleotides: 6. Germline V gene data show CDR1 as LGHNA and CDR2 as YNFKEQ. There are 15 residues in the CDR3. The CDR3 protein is CASSLSGGDYNEQFF. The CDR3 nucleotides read TGTGCCAGCAGCCTTTCAGGGGGCGATTACAATGAGCAGTTCTTC.

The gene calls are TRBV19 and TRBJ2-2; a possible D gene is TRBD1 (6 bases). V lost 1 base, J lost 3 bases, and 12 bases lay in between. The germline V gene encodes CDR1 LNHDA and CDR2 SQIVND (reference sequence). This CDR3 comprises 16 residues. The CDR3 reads CASSIVARGDTGELFF. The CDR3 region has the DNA TGTGCCAGTAGTATAGTCGCCAGGGGCGACACCGGGGAGCTGTTTTTT.

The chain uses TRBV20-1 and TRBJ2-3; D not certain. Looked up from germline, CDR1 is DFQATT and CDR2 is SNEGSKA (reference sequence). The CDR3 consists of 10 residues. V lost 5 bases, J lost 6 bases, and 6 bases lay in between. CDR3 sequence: CSAGRDTQYF. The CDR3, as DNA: TGCAGTGCTGGACGTGATACGCAGTATTTT.

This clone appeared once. The CDR3 is CASSLNTGASYEQYF. The CDR3 region has the DNA TGCGCCAGCAGCCTCAATACAGGGGCCTCCTACGAGCAGTACTTC. The chain links TRBV5-1 to TRBJ2-7, with TRBD1 matching 7 bases. The germline V gene encodes CDR1 SGHRS and CDR2 YFSETQ. This CDR3 is built from 15 residues. V shed 4 bases and J 0 bases; nucleotides not matched to a gene: 7.

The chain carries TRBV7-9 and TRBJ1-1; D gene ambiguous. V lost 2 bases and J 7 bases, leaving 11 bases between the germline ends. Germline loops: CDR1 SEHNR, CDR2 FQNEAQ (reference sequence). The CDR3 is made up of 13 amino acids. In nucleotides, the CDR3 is TGTGCCAGCAGCTTAAGTGGACGGATTGAAGCTTTCTTT. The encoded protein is CASSLSGRIEAFF.

The CDR3, as DNA: TGTGCCAGTGCGGTCAAGGGGGCCAGCAATCAGCCCCAGCATTTT. Its translation: CASAVKGASNQPQHF. The rearrangement links TRBV19 to TRBJ1-5, with 7 bases identical to TRBD1. Trimming took 8 bases from V and 1 from J; bases not matched to a gene: 8. CDR1 and CDR2 from the germline V gene are LNHDA and SQIVND (reference sequence). This CDR3 spans 15 amino acids.

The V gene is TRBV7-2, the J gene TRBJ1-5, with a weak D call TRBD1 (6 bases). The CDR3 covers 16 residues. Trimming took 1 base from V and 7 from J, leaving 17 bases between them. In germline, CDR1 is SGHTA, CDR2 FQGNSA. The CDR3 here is CASSLVAGSQGQPQHF. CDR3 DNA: TGTGCCAGCAGCTTAGTAGCAGGGTCACAGGGACAGCCCCAGCATTTT.

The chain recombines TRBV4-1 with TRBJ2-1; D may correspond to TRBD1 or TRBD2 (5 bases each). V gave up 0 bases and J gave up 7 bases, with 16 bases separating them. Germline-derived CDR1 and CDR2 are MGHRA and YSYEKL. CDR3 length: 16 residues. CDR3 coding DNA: TGCGCCAGCAGCCAAGATTTGAGGGACGTATGGAATGAGCAGTTCTTC. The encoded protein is CASSQDLRDVWNEQFF.

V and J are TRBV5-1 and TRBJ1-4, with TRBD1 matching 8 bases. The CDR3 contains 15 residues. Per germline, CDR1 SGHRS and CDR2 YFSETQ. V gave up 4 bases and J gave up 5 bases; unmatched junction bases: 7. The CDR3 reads CASSPAQGANEKLFF. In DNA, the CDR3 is TGCGCCAGCAGCCCCGCGCAGGGGGCAAATGAAAAACTGTTTTTT.

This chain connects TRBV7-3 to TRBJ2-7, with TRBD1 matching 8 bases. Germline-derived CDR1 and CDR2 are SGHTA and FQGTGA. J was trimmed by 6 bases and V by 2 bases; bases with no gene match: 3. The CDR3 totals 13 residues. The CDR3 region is CASSLARGREQYF. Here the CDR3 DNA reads TGTGCCAGCAGCTTAGCCAGGGGGCGCGAGCAGTACTTC.

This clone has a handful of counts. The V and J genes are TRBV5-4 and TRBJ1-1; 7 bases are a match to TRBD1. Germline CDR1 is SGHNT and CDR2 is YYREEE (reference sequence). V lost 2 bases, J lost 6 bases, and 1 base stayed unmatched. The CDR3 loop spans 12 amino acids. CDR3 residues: CASSFGTAEAFF. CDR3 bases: TGTGCCAGCAGCTTTGGGACAGCTGAAGCTTTCTTT.

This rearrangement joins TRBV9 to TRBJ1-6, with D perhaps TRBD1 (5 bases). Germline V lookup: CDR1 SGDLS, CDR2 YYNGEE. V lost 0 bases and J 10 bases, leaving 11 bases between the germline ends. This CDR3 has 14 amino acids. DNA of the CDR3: TGTGCCAGCAGCGTAGGGAATAAGGGGTCACCCCTCCACTTT. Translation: CASSVGNKGSPLHF.

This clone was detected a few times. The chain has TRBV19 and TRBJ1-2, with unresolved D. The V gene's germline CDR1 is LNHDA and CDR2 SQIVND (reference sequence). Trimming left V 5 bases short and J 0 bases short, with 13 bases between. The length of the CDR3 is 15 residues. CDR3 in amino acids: CASSLKAQANYGYTF. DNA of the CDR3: TGTGCCAGTAGTCTCAAGGCTCAAGCTAACTATGGCTACACCTTC.

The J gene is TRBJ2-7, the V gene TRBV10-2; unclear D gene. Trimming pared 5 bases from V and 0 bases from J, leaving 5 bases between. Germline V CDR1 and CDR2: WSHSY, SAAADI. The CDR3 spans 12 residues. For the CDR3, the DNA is TGCGCCAGCAGTCGAAGCTCCTACGAGCAGTACTTC. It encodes CASSRSSYEQYF.

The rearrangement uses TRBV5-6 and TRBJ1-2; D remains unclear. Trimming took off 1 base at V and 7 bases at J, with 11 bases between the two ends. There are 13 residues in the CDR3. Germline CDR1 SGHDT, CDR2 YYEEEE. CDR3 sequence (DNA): TGTGCCAGCAGCTTGCCCCCGCGCTTTGGCTACACCTTC. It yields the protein CASSLPPRFGYTF.

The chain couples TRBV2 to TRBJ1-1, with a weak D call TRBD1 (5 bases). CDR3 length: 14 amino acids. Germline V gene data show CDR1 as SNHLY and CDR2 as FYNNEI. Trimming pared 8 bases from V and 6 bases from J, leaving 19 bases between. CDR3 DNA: TGTGCCAGCTTCGGGGGAGGTGGAAGGCCTGAAGCTTTCTTT. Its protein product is CASFGGGGRPEAFF.

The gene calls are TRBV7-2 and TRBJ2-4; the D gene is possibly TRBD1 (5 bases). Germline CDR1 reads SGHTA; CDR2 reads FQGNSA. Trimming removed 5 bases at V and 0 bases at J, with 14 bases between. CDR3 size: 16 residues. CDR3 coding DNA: TGTGCCAGCAGCCCTACCGACAGTGTAGCCAAAAACATTCAGTACTTC. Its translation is CASSPTDSVAKNIQYF.

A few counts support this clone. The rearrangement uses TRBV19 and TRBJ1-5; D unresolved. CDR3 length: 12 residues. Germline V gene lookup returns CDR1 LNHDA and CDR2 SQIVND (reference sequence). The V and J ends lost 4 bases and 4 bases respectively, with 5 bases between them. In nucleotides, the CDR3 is TGTGCCAGTAGTAGATCGAATCAGCCCCAGCATTTT. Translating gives CASSRSNQPQHF. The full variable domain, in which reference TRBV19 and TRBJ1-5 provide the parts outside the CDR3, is DGGITQSPKYLFRKEGQNVTLSCEQNLNHDAMYWYRQDPGQGLRLIYYSQIVNDFQKGDIAEGYSVSREKKESFPLTVTSAQKNPTAFYLCASSRSNQPQHFGDGTRLSIL.

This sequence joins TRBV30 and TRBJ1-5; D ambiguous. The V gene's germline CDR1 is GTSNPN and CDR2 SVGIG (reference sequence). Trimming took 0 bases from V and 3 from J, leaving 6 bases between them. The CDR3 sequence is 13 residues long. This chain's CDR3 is CAWSVRDNQPQHF. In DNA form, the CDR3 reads TGTGCCTGGAGTGTTCGAGACAATCAGCCCCAGCATTTT.

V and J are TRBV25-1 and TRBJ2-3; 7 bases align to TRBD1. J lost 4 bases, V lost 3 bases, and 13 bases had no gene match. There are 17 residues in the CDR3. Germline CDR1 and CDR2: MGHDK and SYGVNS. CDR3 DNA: TGTGCCAGCAGTGAGGGAAAGGGGGCGACGATCTCAGATACGCAGTATTTT. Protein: CASSEGKGATISDTQYF. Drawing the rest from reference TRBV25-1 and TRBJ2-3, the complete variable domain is EADIYQTPRYLVIGTGKKITLECSQTMGHDKMYWYQQDPGMELHLIHYSYGVNSTEKGDLSSESTVSRIRTEHFPLTLESARPSHTSQYLCASSEGKGATISDTQYFGPGTRLTVL.

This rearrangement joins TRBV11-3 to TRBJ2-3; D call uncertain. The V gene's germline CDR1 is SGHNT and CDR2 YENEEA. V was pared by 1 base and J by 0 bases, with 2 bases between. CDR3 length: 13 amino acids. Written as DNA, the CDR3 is TGTGCCAGCAGCTTAGGGAGCACAGATACGCAGTATTTT. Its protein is CASSLGSTDTQYF. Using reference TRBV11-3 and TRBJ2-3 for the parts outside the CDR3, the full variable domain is EAGVVQSPRYKIIEKKQPVAFWCNPISGHNTLYWYLQNLGQGPELLIRYENEEAVDDSQLPKDRFSAERLKGVDSTLKIQPAELGDSAVYLCASSLGSTDTQYFGPGTRLTVL.